The clone carrying this T cell receptor (beta chain) came up many times. This record belongs to a study of human T cells and chemical hapten exposure. The CDR3 is made up of 14 amino acids. Deletions cut 4 bases from V and 7 bases from J, with 13 bases between. Germline lookup yields CDR1 LGHDT and CDR2 YNNKEL (reference sequence). Via MiXCR, TCRdb re-called the RACE reads, giving one row per CDR3 protein. This sample carries around 42,000 distinct CDR3 sequences, less than 3.5% of them seen once, and the ten largest clones take about 7.4%. Time point described: patch test 2, 6 weeks after DPC sensitization. The treatment: therapeutic diphenylcyclopropenone sensitization with weekly scalp DPC.

This material consisted of whole blood, taken in connection with sensitization to the hapten diphenylcyclopropenone (DPC). This chain joins TRBV3-1 and TRBJ2-2; D unclear. The sequence was collected from a man aged 35-49 years with alopecia areata. Some clones in this sample may be carry-over from other donors' samples. CDR3 residues: CASSLGSKNGELFF. In DNA, the CDR3 is TGTGCCAGCAGCCTTGGTTCCAAAAACGGGGAGCTGTTTTTT.